This TCR beta chain was found in a study of blood T cells in healthy people across ages. Comments on this clonotype: Its antigen is unidentified.

Sample-barcoded 5' priming and a J-beta primer mix drove a second PCR of 7 to 11 cycles. TCRdb itself ran the 5' RACE reads through MiXCR, one entry per CDR3 protein. The sample records about 1.5 million distinct CDR3 sequences, 40% to 45% being singletons. The germline gives CDR1 MGHRA, CDR2 YSYEKL. CDR3 size: 17 residues. Losses at the gene ends were 4 bases for V and 4 bases for J; bases not matched to a gene: 13. Study-level points and caveats: Researchers said unsorted PBMCs prevented a conclusive naive versus antigen-experienced comparison. A strong correlation was found between TCR beta diversity and the percentage of naive T cells. Total diversity from one million sequenced T cells was likely underestimated. Significant beta diversity loss was already apparent by age around 36, declining roughly linearly.

The sample was blood. This clonotype originated in a woman younger than 35 in good health. The rearrangement uses TRBV4-1 and TRBJ2-1; TRBD2 matches 7 bases. CDR3 residues: CASSRGRSAGNYNEQFF. CDR3 sequence (DNA): TGCGCCAGCAGCCGTGGAAGGTCAGCGGGAAATTACAATGAGCAGTTCTTC.